This is a list of T cell receptor beta chains from one sample in a study of CD8 T cells in Susac syndrome. Via MiXCR, TCRdb re-called the immunoSEQ multiplex PCR reads, giving one row per CDR3 protein. There are around 150,000 distinct CDR3 sequences in the sample; about 94% occur only once, and 0.13% lies in the top ten. The sequencing input was CD4+ T cells from PBMCs. Receptors originate from a human donor in good health. The CDR3 runs from the conserved cysteine through the conserved F or W. The D gene is left open where the match is weak. Clone size is stated in some rows and not others, as once, few, many or a class when expanded.

j_call: TRBJ1-4
v_call: TRBV29-1
clone_size: -
d_call: -
cdr3_aa: CSVAAVATNEKLFF
cdr3_nt: TGCAGCGTGGCAGCGGTTGCAACTAATGAAAAACTGTTTTTT

j_call: TRBJ1-4
v_call: TRBV7-9
clone_size: -
d_call: TRBD1
cdr3_aa: CASSLAPGQGEKLFF
cdr3_nt: TGTGCCAGCAGCTTAGCTCCGGGACAGGGCGAAAAACTGTTTTTT

j_call: TRBJ2-2
v_call: TRBV20-1
clone_size: -
d_call: -
cdr3_aa: CSAPRGAEGWATGELFF
cdr3_nt: TGCAGTGCTCCGCGGGGCGCCGAGGGCTGGGCCACCGGGGAGCTGTTTTTT

j_call: TRBJ2-7
v_call: TRBV5-1
clone_size: -
d_call: TRBD1
cdr3_aa: CDSSLTGMGYEQYF
cdr3_nt: TGCGACAGCAGCTTGACAGGGATGGGGTACGAGCAGTACTTC

j_call: TRBJ2-7
v_call: TRBV7-9
clone_size: -
d_call: TRBD2
cdr3_aa: CASSGGGEQYF
cdr3_nt: TGTGCCAGCAGCGGGGGGGGCGAGCAGTACTTC

j_call: TRBJ2-7
v_call: TRBV5-4
clone_size: once
d_call: -
cdr3_aa: CASRVGNSYEQYF
cdr3_nt: TGTGCCAGCAGAGTGGGAAACTCCTACGAGCAGTACTTC

j_call: TRBJ1-2
v_call: TRBV6-6
clone_size: -
d_call: TRBD1
cdr3_aa: CASSWGQGGYGYTF
cdr3_nt: TGTGCCAGCAGTTGGGGACAGGGAGGCTATGGCTACACCTTC

j_call: TRBJ2-5
v_call: TRBV20-1
clone_size: -
d_call: -
cdr3_aa: CSALTRGQETQYF
cdr3_nt: TGCAGTGCTTTGACTAGGGGCCAAGAGACCCAGTACTTC

j_call: TRBJ2-7
v_call: TRBV11-2
clone_size: -
d_call: TRBD1
cdr3_aa: CAYGTDISDEQYF
cdr3_nt: TGTGCCTACGGGACAGATATTTCGGACGAGCAGTACTTC

j_call: TRBJ1-2
v_call: TRBV3-1
clone_size: -
d_call: TRBD1
cdr3_aa: CASSPAGTGRYGYTF
cdr3_nt: TGTGCCAGCAGCCCCGCCGGGACAGGACGTTACGGCTACACCTTC

j_call: TRBJ1-2
v_call: TRBV12-3/TRBV12-4
clone_size: -
d_call: -
cdr3_aa: CASSLGFIYTF
cdr3_nt: TGTGCCAGCAGTTTGGGTTTTATCTACACCTTC

j_call: TRBJ2-2
v_call: TRBV7-3
clone_size: -
d_call: -
cdr3_aa: CASSPYSPGNTGELFF
cdr3_nt: TGTGCCAGCAGCCCCTATAGTCCGGGGAACACCGGGGAGCTGTTTTTT

j_call: TRBJ1-1
v_call: TRBV25-1
clone_size: -
d_call: TRBD1
cdr3_aa: CASSGWTGMNTEAFF
cdr3_nt: TGTGCCAGCAGTGGTTGGACAGGGATGAACACTGAAGCTTTCTTT